The 19 T cell receptor beta chains below were found in one sample sequenced in a study of blood T cells in healthy people across ages. Combining a sample-barcoded 5' primer with a J-beta primer mix, a second PCR ran for about 7 to 11 cycles. Using its own MiXCR run on the 5' RACE reads, TCRdb lists one record per CDR3 protein. The sample lists 540,000 or so distinct CDR3 sequences, approximately 30% occurring once. The sequenced material came from blood. The receptors shown here come from a woman in her 70s in good health.

A few counts support this clonotype. The chain joins TRBV10-3 to TRBJ1-6; 8 bases fit TRBD1. The CDR3 totals 14 residues. The V gene's germline CDR1 is ENHRY and CDR2 SYGVKD. V lost 11 bases, J lost 8 bases, and 11 bases stayed unmatched. The CDR3 here is CAVNSQTGDSPLHF. Written as DNA, the CDR3 is TGTGCCGTCAACTCTCAGACAGGGGATTCACCCCTCCACTTT.

This clonotype has more than one count but fewer than ten. This chain uses TRBV9 with TRBJ2-5; 7 bases are a match to TRBD1. V lost 3 bases to trimming and J lost 2 bases; unmatched junction nucleotides: 7. The germline gives CDR1 SGDLS, CDR2 YYNGEE. There are 15 residues in the CDR3. Written as DNA, the CDR3 is TGTGCCAGCAGCGACCGGACAGGCTTACAAGAGACCCAGTACTTC. Protein sequence: CASSDRTGLQETQYF. The full variable domain, rest sourced from reference TRBV9 and TRBJ2-5, is DSGVTQTPKHLITATGQRVTLRCSPRSGDLSVYWYQQSLDQGLQFLIQYYNGEERAKGNILERFSAQQFPDLHSELNLSSLELGDSALYFCASSDRTGLQETQYFGPGTRLLVL.

This chain connects TRBV18 to TRBJ1-2; D call uncertain. Trimming took off 1 base at V and 3 bases at J, with 6 bases between the two ends. The CDR3 has 13 amino acids. The germline gives CDR1 KGHSH, CDR2 LQKENI. CDR3 coding DNA: TGTGCCAGCTCACCACAGGGCTACTATGGCTACACCTTC. This codes for CASSPQGYYGYTF.

The V call is TRBV11-3, the J call TRBJ2-1; D gene ambiguous. CDR3 size: 13 residues. The V end was cut by 3 bases, the J end by 4 bases, with 7 bases between. Germline CDR1 SGHNT, CDR2 YENEEA. This CDR3 reads CASSFNRYNEQFF. The CDR3 coding sequence is TGTGCCAGCAGCTTTAATAGGTACAATGAGCAGTTCTTC.

This clonotype was observed at least ten times. The chain uses TRBV20-1 and TRBJ2-1, with 7 bases that match TRBD2. The trim removed 0 bases at V and 10 bases at J, leaving 9 bases unmatched. The CDR3 extends over 14 amino acids. Germline CDR1 DFQATT, CDR2 SNEGSKA (reference sequence). The CDR3 is CSARDAVGGDEQFF. The CDR3 DNA reads as TGCAGTGCTAGAGATGCCGTTGGGGGGGACGAGCAGTTCTTC.

V gene TRBV4-3 combines with J gene TRBJ1-2; a weak D match, TRBD1 (5 bases). V lost 3 bases, J lost 4 bases, and 9 bases lay in between. Germline values: CDR1 LGHNA, CDR2 YSLEER. The CDR3 totals 13 residues. CDR3 residues: CASSQDQGYGYTF. The CDR3, as DNA: TGCGCCAGCAGCCAGGATCAGGGCTATGGCTACACCTTC.

This clonotype was seen more than once but under ten times. V usage is TRBV5-5 and J usage is TRBJ2-1; D may match TRBD1 or TRBD2 (6 bases each). The DNA end is more similar to TRBJ2-5, so the J call may be wrong. The CDR3 is made up of 16 amino acids. Germline V gives CDR1 SGHKS, CDR2 YYEKEE (reference sequence). The CDR3 sequence: CASSLGGRVPQETQYF. The CDR3 coding sequence is TGTGCCAGCAGCCTGGGGGGCAGGGTCCCCCAAGAGACCCAGTACTTC.

This clonotype was found a few times. V gene TRBV20-1 combines with J gene TRBJ2-7; D might be TRBD1 (6 bases). V gave up 5 bases and J gave up 4 bases, with 12 bases separating them. Germline CDR1 is DFQATT and CDR2 is SNEGSKA (reference sequence). This CDR3 is built from 12 residues. CDR3 bases: TGCAGTGCTGTACAGGGTGGTTACGAGCAGTACTTC. Its translation: CSAVQGGYEQYF.

This chain connects TRBV5-1 to TRBJ2-1, with D possibly TRBD2 on 5 matching bases. CDR1 is SGHRS, CDR2 YFSETQ, per germline. Between the trimmed V and J ends, which lost 4 bases and 0 bases, there was a span of 14 bases. CDR3 length equals 16 residues. The CDR3, as DNA: TGCGCCAGCAGCCAAACCGCGGGCAGCTCCTACAATGAGCAGTTCTTC. Its translation: CASSQTAGSSYNEQFF.

This chain connects TRBV10-3 to TRBJ2-5, with 9 bases fitting TRBD1. The junction had 5 bases not matched to a gene; V was cut back by 4 bases and J by 5 bases. Looked up from germline, CDR1 is ENHRY and CDR2 is SYGVKD. The CDR3 covers 14 residues. CDR3 coding DNA: TGTGCCATCAGTGGACAGGGGGGAGAGGAGACCCAGTACTTC. Amino acids: CAISGQGGEETQYF.

The table lists this clonotype with a few counts. This sequence joins TRBV20-1 and TRBJ1-2; D remains unclear. From germline, CDR1 is DFQATT and CDR2 SNEGSKA (reference sequence). The CDR3 spans 13 residues. V was shortened by 0 bases and J by 4 bases, with 9 bases between the two germline ends. For the CDR3, the DNA is TGCAGTGCTAGAGATCAGCAGAGCTATGGCTACACCTTC. It encodes CSARDQQSYGYTF.

This clonotype was recorded a few times. V and J are TRBV7-6 and TRBJ1-1, with D unclear. This CDR3 has 12 amino acids. V lost 2 bases and J lost 7, with 8 bases in between. CDR1 and CDR2 (germline): SGHVS, FNYEAQ. CDR3 in amino acids: CASSLKTYEAFF. The CDR3 DNA reads TGTGCCAGCAGCTTAAAAACCTATGAAGCTTTCTTT.

This clonotype was picked up a small number of times. This chain joins TRBV29-1 and TRBJ2-5; the match to TRBD2 covers 10 bases. The DNA end is more similar to TRBJ2-7, so the J call may be wrong. Germline CDR1 is SQVTM and CDR2 is ANQGSEA. This CDR3 is built from 15 residues. This chain's CDR3 is CSVVRSGGADNEQYF. The DNA for the CDR3 is TGCAGCGTTGTTAGGAGCGGGGGGGCCGATAACGAGCAGTACTTC.

The rearrangement joins TRBV29-1 to TRBJ2-7; TRBD1 might be the D (5 bases). CDR1 is SQVTM and CDR2 is ANQGSEA in the germline V gene. The CDR3 covers 15 residues. The V end lost 3 bases, the J end lost 5 bases, and 20 bases lay between the germline ends. CDR3 sequence reads: CSVDFQKGINHEQYF. DNA of the CDR3: TGCAGCGTTGATTTTCAAAAGGGGATCAATCACGAGCAGTACTTC.

This clonotype appeared a few times. DNA of the CDR3: TGTGCCAGCAGCTCCAGACAGGGGGCGTCTTTCACAGATACGCAGTATTTT. Translated: CASSSRQGASFTDTQYF. The chain uses TRBV5-6 and TRBJ2-3; 10 nucleotides line up with TRBD1. Germline V CDR1 and CDR2: SGHDT, YYEEEE. After removal of 3 bases from V and 2 bases from J, the junction contained 9 bases not matched to a gene. The CDR3 is 17 amino acids. The variable domain in full, completed from reference TRBV5-6 and TRBJ2-3, reads DAGVTQSPTHLIKTRGQQVTLRCSPKSGHDTVSWYQQALGQGPQFIFQYYEEEERQRGNFPDRFSGHQFPNYSSELNVNALLLGDSALYLCASSSRQGASFTDTQYFGPGTRLTVL.

The V gene is TRBV5-1, the J gene TRBJ2-7, with D uncertain. V gave up 6 bases and J gave up 5 bases, with 18 bases separating them. Germline-derived CDR1 and CDR2 are SGHRS and YFSETQ. The CDR3 is 14 amino acids. The chain's CDR3 is CASMIGSSSDEQYF. Here the CDR3 DNA reads TGCGCCAGCATGATCGGCAGTTCATCGGACGAGCAGTACTTC.

This clonotype was counted a few times. The chain is built from TRBV20-1 and TRBJ1-5, with TRBD1 matching 7 bases. The CDR3 runs 15 residues. V was pared by 0 bases and J by 5 bases, with 7 bases of the junction left unmatched. The V gene's germline CDR1 is DFQATT and CDR2 SNEGSKA (reference sequence). The CDR3 sequence: CSARDGQAWDQPQHF. The CDR3 coding sequence is TGCAGTGCTAGAGACGGACAGGCTTGGGATCAGCCCCAGCATTTT.

In its sample, this clonotype was seen a few times. J is TRBJ1-3 and V is TRBV12-3 or TRBV12-4; 8 nucleotides line up with TRBD1. J lost 2 bases, V lost 4 bases, and 4 bases had no gene match. CDR3 length: 15 residues. The CDR3 loop reads CASSSRTGPGNTIYF. The CDR3 coding sequence is TGTGCCAGCAGTTCTAGGACAGGGCCTGGAAACACCATATATTTT.

In this sample, this clonotype turned up many times. The chain uses TRBV3-1 and TRBJ1-4; D unclear. V was cut by 2 bases and J by 6 bases, with 1 base left in between. The CDR3 runs 11 residues. Germline CDR1 LGHDT, CDR2 YNNKEL (reference sequence). The CDR3 spells CASSQYEKLFF. The CDR3 DNA reads TGTGCCAGCAGCCAATATGAAAAACTGTTTTTT.